This T cell receptor beta chain was found in a study of T-cell reconstitution after alpha-beta-depleted transplantation in children (dated by TCRdb to 2015 to 2016). Context from the whole study: Using TCR repertoire profiling, the study followed T-cell immune reconstitution in a quantitative way in children after TCRalphabeta/CD19-depleted allogeneic hematopoietic cell transplantation.

This clonotype was counted many times. No cognate antigen has been identified for it. Base qualities are missing; no much larger clone stands one base away. Broader findings and caveats from the paper: In some patients, the high TCRbeta diversity seen at day 60 was put down to recipient T cells and intrathymic progenitors that had survived conditioning. The apparently early recovery of alphabetaT-cell counts about two months after transplant reportedly depended on only several hundred rapidly expanded clones that came from non-depleted graft cells. Over subsequent months, a decline in hyperexpanded clone frequencies was noted, and after one year, T-cell counts and TCRbeta diversity were mostly ascribed to newly produced T cells.

The CDR3 has 14 amino acids, counting the end cysteine and phenylalanine. The retained sequence is limited to the CDR3, 42 bases, with the frame set at the first base. CDR1 and CDR2 are drawn from the germline V gene: SQVTM, ANQGSEA. Trimming takes 6 bases off V and 2 bases off J; junction bases not matched to a gene: 6. Preparation of the library involved PCR. These reads were obtained on an Illumina HiSeq 2500. TCR libraries were prepared with molecular barcoding, using unique molecular identifiers to normalize TCRbeta repertoire quantification. TCRdb reworked the public reads: Q25 trimming with fastp, MiXCR clone assembly, productive beta chains retained. Each entry is one CDR3 protein sequence, shown with its most common DNA and genes. For this sample there are about 200,000 distinct CDR3 sequences; 6.6% appear just once. Of the sample, just over 5.5% falls within the top ten clones. What the treatment or condition label conveys for this sample: allogeneic hematopoietic cell transplantation with graft depleted of TCRalphabeta T cells and CD19 B cells. Transplant recipients were children who received TCRalphabeta/CD19-depleted allogeneic hematopoietic cell grafts.

The rearranged chain carries TRBV29-1 and TRBJ2-2; 7 nucleotides in the junction match TRBD2. The sample in question was PBMCs, obtained before TCRalphabeta/CD19-depleted stem cell transplant. The TCR sequence derives from a boy aged 2-15 years with acute lymphoblastic leukemia, due to receive a stem cell transplant. The nucleotide sequence reads TGCAGCGTGAATGTAGCGGGTAACACCGGGGAGCTGTTTTTT. Its amino acids are CSVNVAGNTGELFF.